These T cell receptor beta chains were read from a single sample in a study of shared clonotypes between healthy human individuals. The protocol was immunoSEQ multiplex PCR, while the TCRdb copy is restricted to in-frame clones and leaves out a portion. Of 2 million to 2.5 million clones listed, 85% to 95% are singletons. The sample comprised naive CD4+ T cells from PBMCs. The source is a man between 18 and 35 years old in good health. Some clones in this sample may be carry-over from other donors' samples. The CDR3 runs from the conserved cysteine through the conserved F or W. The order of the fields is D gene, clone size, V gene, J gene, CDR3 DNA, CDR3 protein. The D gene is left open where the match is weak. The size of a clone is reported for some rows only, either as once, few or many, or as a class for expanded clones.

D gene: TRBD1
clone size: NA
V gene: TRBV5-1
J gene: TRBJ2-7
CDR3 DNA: TGCGCCAGCAGCCCACAGGGGGCCCCCTACGAGCAGTACTTC
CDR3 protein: CASSPQGAPYEQYF

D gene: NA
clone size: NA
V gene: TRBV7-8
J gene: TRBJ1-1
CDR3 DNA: TGTGCCAGCAGCTTAATTATGGGTTCGGTGAACACTGAAGCTTTCTTT
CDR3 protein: CASSLIMGSVNTEAFF

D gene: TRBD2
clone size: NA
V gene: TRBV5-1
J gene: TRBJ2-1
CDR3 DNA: TGCGCCAGCAGCTTGGAGTTCCTAGCGGGAGGTTTCAATGAGCAGTTCTTC
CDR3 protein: CASSLEFLAGGFNEQFF

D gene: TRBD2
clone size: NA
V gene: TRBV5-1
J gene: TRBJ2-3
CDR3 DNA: TGCGCCAGCAGCCCGCGGGCTAGCGGGAGCCACGTCTCTGATACGCAGTATTTT
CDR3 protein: CASSPRASGSHVSDTQYF

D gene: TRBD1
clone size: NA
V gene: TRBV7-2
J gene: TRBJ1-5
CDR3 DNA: TGTGCCAGCTCACAGGGGCCCGGACGGGAGTCCCAGCATTTT
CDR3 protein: CASSQGPGRESQHF

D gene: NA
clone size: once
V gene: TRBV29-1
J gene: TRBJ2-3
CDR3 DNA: TGCAGCATAGGGGCCCGCACAGATACGCAGTATTTT
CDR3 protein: CSIGARTDTQYF

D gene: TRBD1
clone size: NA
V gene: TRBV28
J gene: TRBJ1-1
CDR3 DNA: TGTGCCAGCAGTGTCCGGTTTTTCGGGCAGGGGGGCACTGAAGCTTTCTTT
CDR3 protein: CASSVRFFGQGGTEAFF

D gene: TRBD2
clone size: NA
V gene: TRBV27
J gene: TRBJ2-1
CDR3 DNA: TGTGCCAGCAGTACCGCCATACGCGGGAGGGCGACCGCTGAGCAGTTCTTC
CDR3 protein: CASSTAIRGRATAEQFF

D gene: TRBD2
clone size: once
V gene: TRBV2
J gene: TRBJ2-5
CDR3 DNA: TGTGCCAGCAGGAGGGTAGCGGGAGGGGGGGAGACCCAGTACTTC
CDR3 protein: CASRRVAGGGETQYF

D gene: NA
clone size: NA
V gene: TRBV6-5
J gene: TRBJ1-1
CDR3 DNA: TGTGCCAGCAGTTACTGGGGAGTCACGGGGCCCACTGAAGCTTTCTTT
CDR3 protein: CASSYWGVTGPTEAFF

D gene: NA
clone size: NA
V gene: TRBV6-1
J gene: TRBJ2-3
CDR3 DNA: TGTGCCAGCAGTCCAAACCGCCAGGGGAATACGCAGTATTTT
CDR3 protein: CASSPNRQGNTQYF

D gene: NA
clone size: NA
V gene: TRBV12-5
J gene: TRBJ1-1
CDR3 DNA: TGTGCTAGTGGTTCCCCCCCGGCAGGGGCTTTCTTT
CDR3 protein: CASGSPPAGAFF

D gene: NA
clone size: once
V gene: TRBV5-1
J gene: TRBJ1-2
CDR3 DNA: TGCGCCAGCAGCTCGACAGCCGCTAACTATGGCTACACCTTC
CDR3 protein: CASSSTAANYGYTF

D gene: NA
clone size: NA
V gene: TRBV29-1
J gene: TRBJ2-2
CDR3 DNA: TGCAGCGTTGAACAGGCCCCTGACACCGGGGAGCTGTTTTTT
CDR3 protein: CSVEQAPDTGELFF

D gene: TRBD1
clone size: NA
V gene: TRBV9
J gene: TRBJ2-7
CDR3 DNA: TGTGCCAGCAGCGGGACAGGGGGCTACGAGCAGTACTTC
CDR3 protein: CASSGTGGYEQYF

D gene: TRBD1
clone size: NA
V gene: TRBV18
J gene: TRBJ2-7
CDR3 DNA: TGTGCCAGCTCACCACCGACAGGGTACGAGCAGTACTTC
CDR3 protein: CASSPPTGYEQYF

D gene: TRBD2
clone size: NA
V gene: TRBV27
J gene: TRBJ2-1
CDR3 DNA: TGTGCCAGCAAACCACTAGCGGGAATTTACAATGAGCAGTTCTTC
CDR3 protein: CASKPLAGIYNEQFF

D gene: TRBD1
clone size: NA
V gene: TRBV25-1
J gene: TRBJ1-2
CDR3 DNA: TGTGCCAGCAGTGAATCAGGGACAGGGCCCCTCACGAACTATGGCTACACCTTC
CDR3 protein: CASSESGTGPLTNYGYTF

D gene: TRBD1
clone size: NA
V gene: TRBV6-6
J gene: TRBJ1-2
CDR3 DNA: TGTGCCAGCAGTTACCGACAGGGCTATGGCTACACCTTC
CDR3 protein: CASSYRQGYGYTF

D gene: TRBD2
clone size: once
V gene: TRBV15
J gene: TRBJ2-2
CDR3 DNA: TGTGCCACCACCCATCCGGGAGGGCCAAATTTTGTAGCCGGGGAGCTGTTTTTT
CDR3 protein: CATTHPGGPNFVAGELFF

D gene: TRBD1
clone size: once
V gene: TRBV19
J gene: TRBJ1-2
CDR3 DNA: TGTGCCAGTAGTATAGGACAGGGGATCTATGGCTACACCTTC
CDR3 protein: CASSIGQGIYGYTF

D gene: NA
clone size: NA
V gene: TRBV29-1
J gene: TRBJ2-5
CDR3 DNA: TGCAGCGTTGACGAGGGCCAAGAGACCCAGTACTTC
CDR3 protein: CSVDEGQETQYF

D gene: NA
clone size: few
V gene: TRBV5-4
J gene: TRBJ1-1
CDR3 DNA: TGTGCCAGCAGCTTGGAGCCGGAGAACACTGAAGCTTTCTTT
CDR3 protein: CASSLEPENTEAFF

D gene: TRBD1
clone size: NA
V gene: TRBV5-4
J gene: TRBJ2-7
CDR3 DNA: TGTGCCAGCAGCTCGGCCGGGACAGGGCTGTTCTACGAGCAGTACTTC
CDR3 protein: CASSSAGTGLFYEQYF

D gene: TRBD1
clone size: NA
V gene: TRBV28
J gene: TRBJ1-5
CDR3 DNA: TGTGCCAGCGGGACAGGGCAAGGCAATCAGCCCCAGCATTTT
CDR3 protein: CASGTGQGNQPQHF

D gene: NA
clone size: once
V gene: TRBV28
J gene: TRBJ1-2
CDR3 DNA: TGTGCCAGCACCGTGAAAAGGGTTAACGGCTACACCTTC
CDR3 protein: CASTVKRVNGYTF

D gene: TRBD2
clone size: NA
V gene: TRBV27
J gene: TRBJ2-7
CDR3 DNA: TGTGCCAGCAGTCCCGGGACTAGCGGGAGTGGCGAGCAGTACTTC
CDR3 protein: CASSPGTSGSGEQYF

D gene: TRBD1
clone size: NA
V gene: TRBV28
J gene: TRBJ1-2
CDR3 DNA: TGTGCCAGCAGTTCCCCCGGGACAGGCTATGGCTACACCTTC
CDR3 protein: CASSSPGTGYGYTF

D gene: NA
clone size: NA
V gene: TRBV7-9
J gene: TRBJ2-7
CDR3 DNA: TGTGCCAGCAGCTCTCAGGTGGGGCAGTACTTC
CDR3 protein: CASSSQVGQYF

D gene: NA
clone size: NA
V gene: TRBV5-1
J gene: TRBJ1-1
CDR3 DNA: TGCGCCAGCAGCGTGGGAGACAGAATGAACACTGAAGCTTTCTTT
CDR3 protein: CASSVGDRMNTEAFF

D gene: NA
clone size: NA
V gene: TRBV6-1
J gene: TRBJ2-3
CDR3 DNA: TGTGCCAGCAGTGAACTCGCAGATACGCAGTATTTT
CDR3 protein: CASSELADTQYF

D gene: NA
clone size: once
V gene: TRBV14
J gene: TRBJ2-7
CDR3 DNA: TGTGCCAGCAGCCAATTTGGTGGGTTCTCCTACGAGCAGTACTTC
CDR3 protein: CASSQFGGFSYEQYF

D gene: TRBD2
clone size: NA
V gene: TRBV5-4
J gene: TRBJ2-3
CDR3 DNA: TGTGCCAGCGGGCCTAGCGGGAGGGCCGCAGATACGCAGTATTTT
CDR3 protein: CASGPSGRAADTQYF

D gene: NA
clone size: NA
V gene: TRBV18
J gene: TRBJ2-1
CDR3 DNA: TGTGCCAGCTCCTCACCGCCGGGGGAGCAGTTCTTC
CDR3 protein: CASSSPPGEQFF

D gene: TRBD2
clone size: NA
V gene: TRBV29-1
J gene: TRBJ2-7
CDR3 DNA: TGCAGCGTTGAAGTCCGTCGGGGGGGAGGAATCTCCTACGAGCAGTACTTC
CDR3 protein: CSVEVRRGGGISYEQYF

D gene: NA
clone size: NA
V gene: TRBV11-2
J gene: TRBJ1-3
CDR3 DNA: TGTGCCAGCAGCCCTTCACAGGCCTCTGGAAACACCATATATTTT
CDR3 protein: CASSPSQASGNTIYF

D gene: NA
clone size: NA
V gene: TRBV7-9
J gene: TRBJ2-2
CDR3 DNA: TGTGCCAGCCTCCGCCCGATCTCATCCGGGGAGCTGTTTTTT
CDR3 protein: CASLRPISSGELFF

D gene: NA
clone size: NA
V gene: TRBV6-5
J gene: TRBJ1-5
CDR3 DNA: TGTTCGACTCGGGCAGACTTTTATAGCAATCAGCCCCAGCATTTT
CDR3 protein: CSTRADFYSNQPQHF

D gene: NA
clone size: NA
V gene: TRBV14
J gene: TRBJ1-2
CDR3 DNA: TGTGCCAGCAGCCAAGTACGAGGCTATGGCTACACCTTC
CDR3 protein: CASSQVRGYGYTF

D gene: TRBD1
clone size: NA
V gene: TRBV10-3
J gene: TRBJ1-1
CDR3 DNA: TGTGCCATCACTCTCGGCCAAGGGGGCGCGAACACTGAAGCTTTCTTT
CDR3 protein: CAITLGQGGANTEAFF

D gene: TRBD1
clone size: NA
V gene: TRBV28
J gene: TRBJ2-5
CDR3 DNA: TGTGCCAGCAGTTTATGGACAGGGAAGACCCAGTACTTC
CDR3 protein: CASSLWTGKTQYF

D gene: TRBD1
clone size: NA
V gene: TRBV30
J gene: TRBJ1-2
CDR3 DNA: TGTGCCTGGAGCCCGACAGGGATTTATGGCTACACCTTC
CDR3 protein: CAWSPTGIYGYTF

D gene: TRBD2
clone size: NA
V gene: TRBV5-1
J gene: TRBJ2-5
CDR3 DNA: TGCGCCAGCAGACCCGTAGTAGCGGGCCAAGAGACCCAGTACTTC
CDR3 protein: CASRPVVAGQETQYF

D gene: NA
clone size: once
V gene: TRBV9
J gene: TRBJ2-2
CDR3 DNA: TGTGCCAGCAGCGGGACTACGCGTGTCAACACCGGGGAGCTGTTTTTT
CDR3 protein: CASSGTTRVNTGELFF

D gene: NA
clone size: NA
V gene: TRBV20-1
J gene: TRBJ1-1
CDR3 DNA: TGCAGTGCTAGAGATAGAAGTGAAGCTTTCTTT
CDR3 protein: CSARDRSEAFF